This record looks at one T cell receptor (beta chain) sequence and its context. Its cognate antigen is unknown. The sample is drawn from a study of beta chain features in type 1 diabetes. Findings and caveats of the study: There were fewer insertions and more deletions at the VDJ junctions of type 1 diabetes patients.

Investigators reverse transcribed all isolated RNA, so they sequenced expressed TCRB transcripts. The protocol was immunoSEQ multiplex PCR, while the TCRdb copy is restricted to in-frame clones and leaves out a portion. The sample holds about 450,000 clones, about an eighth seen once. The length of the CDR3 is 15 residues. V trimming: 9 bases; J trimming: 0 bases; junction bases outside the gene matches: 11. Germline V gene data show CDR1 as SGHNT and CDR2 as YYREEE (reference sequence). The genes are TRBV5-4 and TRBJ2-5, with TRBD2 matching over 7 bases. The sequenced sample was naive CD4+ T cells from blood. The source is a woman between 18 and 29 years old in good health. The CDR3 coding sequence is TGTGCCACCCTGGACGGGGGGAGATACCAAGAGACCCAGTACTTC. Its translation is CATLDGGRYQETQYF.